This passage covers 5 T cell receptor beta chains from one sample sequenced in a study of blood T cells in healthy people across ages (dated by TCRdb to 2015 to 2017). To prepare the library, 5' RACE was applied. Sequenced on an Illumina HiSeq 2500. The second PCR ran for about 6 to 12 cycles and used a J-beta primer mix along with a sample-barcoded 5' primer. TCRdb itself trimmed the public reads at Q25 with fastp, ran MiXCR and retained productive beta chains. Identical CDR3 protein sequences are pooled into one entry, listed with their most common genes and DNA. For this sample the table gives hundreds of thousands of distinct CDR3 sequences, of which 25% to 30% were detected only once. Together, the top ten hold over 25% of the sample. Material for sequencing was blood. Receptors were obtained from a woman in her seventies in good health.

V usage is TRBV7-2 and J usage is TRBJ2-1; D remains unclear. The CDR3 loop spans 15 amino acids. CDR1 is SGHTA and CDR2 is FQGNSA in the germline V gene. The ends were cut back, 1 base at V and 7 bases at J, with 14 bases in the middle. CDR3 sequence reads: CASSLVLGLENEQFF. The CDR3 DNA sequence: TGTGCCAGCAGCTTAGTGTTGGGTCTAGAAAATGAGCAGTTCTTC. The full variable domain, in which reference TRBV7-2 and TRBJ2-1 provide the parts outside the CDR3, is GAGVSQSPSNKVTEKGKDVELRCDPISGHTALYWYRQSLGQGLEFLIYFQGNSAPDKSGLPSDRFSAERTGGSVSTLTIQRTQQEDSAVYLCASSLVLGLENEQFFGPGTRLTVL.

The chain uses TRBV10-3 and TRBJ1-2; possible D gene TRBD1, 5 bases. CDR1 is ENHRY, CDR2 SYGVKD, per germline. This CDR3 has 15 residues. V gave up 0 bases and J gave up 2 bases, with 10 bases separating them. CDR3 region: CAISESGGSNYGYTF. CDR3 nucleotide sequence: TGTGCCATCAGTGAGTCTGGGGGGTCCAACTATGGCTACACCTTC.

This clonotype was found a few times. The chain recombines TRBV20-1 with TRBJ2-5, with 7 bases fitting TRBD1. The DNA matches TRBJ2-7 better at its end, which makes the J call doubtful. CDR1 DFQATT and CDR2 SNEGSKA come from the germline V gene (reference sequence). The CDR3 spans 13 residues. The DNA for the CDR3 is TGCAGTGCTACGACAGGGTCCCCCTACGAGCAGTACTTC. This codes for CSATTGSPYEQYF.

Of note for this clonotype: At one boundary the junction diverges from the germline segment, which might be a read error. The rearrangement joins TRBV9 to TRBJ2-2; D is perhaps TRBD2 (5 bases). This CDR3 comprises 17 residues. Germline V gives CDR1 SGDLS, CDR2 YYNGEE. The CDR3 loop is CASSVATFERNTGVLFF. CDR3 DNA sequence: TGTGCCAGCAGCGTAGCTACTTTCGAACGGAACACCGGGGTGCTGTTTTTT.

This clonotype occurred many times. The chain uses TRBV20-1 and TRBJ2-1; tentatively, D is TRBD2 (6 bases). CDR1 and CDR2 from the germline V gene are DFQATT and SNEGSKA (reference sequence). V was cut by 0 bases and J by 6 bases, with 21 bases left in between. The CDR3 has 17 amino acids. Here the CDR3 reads CSARDLTGSRSTNEQFF. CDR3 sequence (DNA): TGCAGTGCTAGAGATCTAACCGGGAGTAGGAGTACCAATGAGCAGTTCTTC.